This record looks at one T cell receptor beta chain sequence and its context. The target antigen is unknown. The V end was cut by 0 bases, the J end by 2 bases, with 12 bases between. The germline gives CDR1 LGHNA, CDR2 YSLEER. The CDR3 is 16 residues long. The data were taken from a study of neurological immune-mediated disorders. With 10-nucleotide random UMIs included, cDNA was synthesized by 5'RACE. MiXCR was run by TCRdb on the 5' RACE reads, yielding one entry per CDR3 protein. This sample has roughly 3,900 distinct CDR3 sequences, with approximately 32% found just once. The cells used in sorted libraries, CD4+ or CD8+ T cells, numbered about a million. The study's findings and limits: Multiple sclerosis, the disease with the least TCR clonal expansion, fell below healthy controls, whereas HTLV-1-associated myelopathy showed the most.

The origin of this receptor is a man over 45 with HTLV-1-associated myelopathy (HAM/TSP). Sample: CD8+ T cells from blood. The chain joins TRBV4-3 to TRBJ2-3; D remains unclear. Written as DNA, the CDR3 is TGCGCCAGCAGCCAAGATCCAAACACTTTCACAGATACGCAGTATTTT. This encodes CASSQDPNTFTDTQYF.